These 8 T cell receptor beta chains originate from one sample sequenced in a study of T cell repertoires in cytomegalovirus infection. These TCRs are of unknown antigen specificity. TCRdb reanalysed the reads using MiXCR and keeps one entry per CDR3 protein. The table has around 500,000 distinct CDR3 sequences, about 42% seen once. The material sequenced was cultured PBMCs, taken from culture after CMV antigen stimulation. These receptors all stem from a human donor in good health (CMV status not recorded). Some clones in this sample may be carry-over from other donors' samples.

The table lists this clonotype with many counts. The chain recombines TRBV7-2 with TRBJ1-2; D gene uncertain. V gave up 5 bases and J gave up 1 base, with 11 bases separating them. Germline CDR1 is SGHTA and CDR2 is FQGNSA. This CDR3 is 14 amino acids long. CDR3 nucleotides: TGTGCCAGCAGCCGTGACTCGAATAACTATGGCTACACCTTC. This translates into CASSRDSNNYGYTF.

The genes are TRBV6-5 and TRBJ2-4; D not resolved. The CDR3 runs 14 residues. The V end was cut by 2 bases, the J end by 0 bases, with 5 bases between. From germline, CDR1 is MNHEY and CDR2 SVGAGI. CDR3 loop: CASSYEVAKNIQYF. As DNA, the CDR3 is TGTGCCAGCAGTTACGAGGTAGCCAAAAACATTCAGTACTTC.

The count of this clonotype is one. V is TRBV11-2 and J is TRBJ1-4; 8 nucleotides match TRBD1. CDR1 and CDR2 from the germline V gene are SGHAT and FQNNGV. The CDR3 totals 15 residues. Trimming at V came to 5 bases and at J to 5 bases, leaving 7 bases not matched to a gene. Here the CDR3 DNA reads TGTGCCAGCAGCACCCGGACAGGGATCAATGAAAAACTGTTTTTT. Translated, it gives CASSTRTGINEKLFF.

The V gene is TRBV6-6, the J gene TRBJ2-2; D possibly corresponds to TRBD1 (6 bases). CDR1 and CDR2 (germline): MNHNY, SVGAGI (reference sequence). The CDR3 consists of 15 residues. V was trimmed by 6 bases and J by 7 bases, leaving 18 bases between them. The CDR3 nucleotides read TGTGCCAGCAGCGAGGGACACGGCAAGGGCGGGGAGCTGTTTTTT. This sequence encodes CASSEGHGKGGELFF.

The genes are TRBV12-3 or TRBV12-4 and TRBJ1-5; no reliable D call. V dropped 4 bases and J dropped 1 base, with 11 bases sitting between them. This CDR3 spans 15 amino acids. The CDR3 nucleotides are TGTGCCAGCAGTTCCCCGAGGTTGAGCAATCAGCCCCAGCATTTT. Translated: CASSSPRLSNQPQHF.

The V and J genes are TRBV10-3 and TRBJ2-1, with D possibly matching TRBD2 (5 bases). CDR1 and CDR2 (germline): ENHRY, SYGVKD. The V gene lost 3 bases and the J gene lost 6 bases, with 15 bases spanning the gap. This CDR3 has 15 amino acids. The CDR3 DNA is TGTGCCATCAGTGAAAGGGCTAGCCGGACCAATGAGCAGTTCTTC. Protein: CAISERASRTNEQFF.

This clonotype was observed a handful of times. CDR3 DNA sequence: TGTGCCAGCAGCAGCAAAAAAGGGAACTACGAGCAGTACTTC. It is translated as CASSSKKGNYEQYF. V and J are TRBV7-2 and TRBJ2-7; no firm D call. V lost 5 bases, J lost 3 bases, and 14 bases lay in between. CDR3 length: 14 residues. Germline loops: CDR1 SGHTA, CDR2 FQGNSA.

The chain links TRBV12-3 or TRBV12-4 to TRBJ1-3, with D maybe TRBD1 (5 bases). This CDR3 region has 15 residues. V was trimmed by 1 base and J by 7 bases, leaving 14 bases between them. This CDR3 reads CASSLGSGPPNTIYF. The CDR3 nucleotides read TGTGCCAGCAGTTTAGGCTCGGGGCCTCCGAACACCATATATTTT.